These 26 T cell receptor beta chains originate from one sample sequenced in a study of T cell responses to AZD1222 COVID-19 vaccine (dated by TCRdb to about 2021). The time point label of this sample denotes: baseline before first vaccination. Library preparation was by the immunoSEQ multiplex PCR assay. The source is immuneACCESS, and TCRdb retained only in-frame sequences with V and J called. Part of the clones is not carried over; for the studies checked, unresolved V genes explain less than half of this, and the remainder is unexplained. Counted in this sample were roughly 100,000 clones; about 85% of them appeared once. The ten top clones hold around 5% of the sample. The specimen was peripheral blood, collected on day 0 of AZD1222 vaccination. These receptors were taken from an adult in good health.

The rearrangement joins TRBV6-5 to TRBJ1-4; TRBD1 aligns across 8 bases. The CDR3 totals 15 residues. CDR1 MNHEY and CDR2 SVGAGI come from the germline V gene. V was pared by 5 bases and J by 8 bases, with 10 bases of the junction left unmatched. The CDR3 loop is CASSPQGVNLEKLFF. CDR3 nucleotides: TGTGCCAGCAGTCCACAGGGGGTGAACCTCGAAAAACTGTTTTTT.

This rearrangement joins TRBV27 to TRBJ2-1; D possibly corresponds to TRBD1 (5 bases). Germline V lookup: CDR1 MNHEY, CDR2 SMNVEV (reference sequence). V was clipped by 4 bases and J by 12 bases, with 16 bases between them. CDR3 length equals 13 residues. CDR3 nucleotides: TGTGCCAGCAGTTCGCCTTGGGGCCCTGGGCAGTTCTTC. As protein: CASSSPWGPGQFF.

V and J are TRBV7-2 and TRBJ2-3; D unclear. This CDR3 contains 11 residues. V was shortened by 5 bases and J by 2 bases, with 2 bases between the two germline ends. Germline values: CDR1 SGHTA, CDR2 FQGNSA. The CDR3 reads CASSNTDTQYF. CDR3 nucleotide sequence: TGTGCCAGCAGCAACACAGATACGCAGTATTTT.

The chain couples TRBV4-2 to TRBJ2-1, with D perhaps matching TRBD2 (6 bases). CDR1 and CDR2 from the germline V gene are LGHNA and YNFKEQ. The CDR3 runs 13 residues. Trimming removed 2 bases at V and 9 bases at J, with 11 bases between. CDR3 sequence reads: CASSQLRESEQFF. The CDR3 region has the DNA TGTGCCAGCAGCCAACTCCGGGAGTCTGAGCAGTTCTTC.

This clone was detected once. The rearrangement links TRBV2 to TRBJ1-4, with 8 bases aligning to TRBD1. The length of the CDR3 is 15 residues. The germline V gene encodes CDR1 SNHLY and CDR2 FYNNEI. V lost 5 bases and J lost 7; bases outside the gene matches: 9. The CDR3 region is CASSIHRGTGEKLFF. CDR3 coding DNA: TGTGCCAGCAGTATACACAGGGGGACTGGTGAAAAACTGTTTTTT. The full variable domain, its missing parts supplied by reference TRBV2 and TRBJ1-4, is EPEVTQTPSHQVTQMGQEVILRCVPISNHLYFYWYRQILGQKVEFLVSFYNNEISEKSEIFDDQFSVERPDGSNFTLKIRSTKLEDSAMYFCASSIHRGTGEKLFFGSGTQLSVL.

This chain joins TRBV6-5 and TRBJ1-1, with D possibly TRBD1 on 5 matching bases. The ends were cut back, 6 bases at V and 0 bases at J, with 14 bases in the middle. This CDR3 spans 15 amino acids. The germline CDR1 and CDR2 sequences are MNHEY and SVGAGI. CDR3 nucleotide sequence: TGTGCCAGCAGGGGGGGGGTCGCTATGAACACTGAAGCTTTCTTT. Protein sequence: CASRGGVAMNTEAFF.

The chain links TRBV15 to TRBJ2-5, with TRBD1 matching over 9 bases. After removal of 2 bases from V and 5 bases from J, the junction contained 6 bases not matched to a gene. Germline CDR1 is LNHNV and CDR2 is YYDKDF (reference sequence). The CDR3 runs to 15 residues. Here the CDR3 reads CATSRKTGGAETQYF. Here the CDR3 DNA reads TGTGCCACCAGCAGAAAGACAGGGGGGGCGGAGACCCAGTACTTC.

The V and J genes are TRBV2 and TRBJ2-2; the D is unclear. Germline V CDR1 and CDR2: SNHLY, FYNNEI. This CDR3 comprises 14 residues. V gave up 8 bases and J gave up 6 bases, with 16 bases separating them. The CDR3 spells CASVRTKMAGELFF. DNA of the CDR3: TGTGCCAGCGTAAGAACAAAAATGGCCGGGGAGCTGTTTTTT.

The table lists this clone with a few counts. The V gene is TRBV7-3, the J gene TRBJ2-2, with no clear D. Per germline, CDR1 SGHTA and CDR2 FQGTGA. The CDR3 covers 17 residues. V was cut by 1 base and J by 6 bases, with 18 bases left in between. The CDR3 region is CASSLKSTYGNPGELFF. CDR3 coding DNA: TGTGCCAGCAGCTTAAAGAGTACTTATGGAAATCCCGGGGAGCTGTTTTTT.

The chain joins TRBV12-3 or TRBV12-4 to TRBJ2-7, with 10 bases lining up with TRBD1. This CDR3 has 13 amino acids. The junction had 1 base not matched to a gene; V was cut back by 5 bases and J by 3 bases. CDR3 DNA sequence: TGTGCCAGCAGTAGGGACAGGGGCTACGAGCAGTACTTC. This encodes CASSRDRGYEQYF.

V is TRBV28 and J is TRBJ1-2; D remains ambiguous. Germline V gives CDR1 MDHEN, CDR2 SYDVKM. Trimming stripped 6 bases from V and 7 bases from J, with 18 bases between. The CDR3 runs to 14 residues. The CDR3 nucleotides are TGTGCCAGCAGCCCGGCCGGCGGCGCGACTGGCTACACCTTC. Amino acids: CASSPAGGATGYTF.

This clone was found a few times. The gene calls are TRBV4-2 and TRBJ2-5; 9 positions match TRBD1. J was trimmed by 4 bases and V by 1 base; bases with no gene match: 10. The CDR3 sequence is 17 residues long. CDR1 is LGHNA, CDR2 YNFKEQ, per germline. Here the CDR3 DNA reads TGTGCCAGCAGCCAAGTTAGTGGGACAGGGAGGGGAGAGACCCAGTACTTC. Protein product: CASSQVSGTGRGETQYF.

V usage is TRBV19 and J usage is TRBJ1-1; D perhaps matches TRBD1 (6 bases). From germline, CDR1 is LNHDA and CDR2 SQIVND (reference sequence). This CDR3 contains 14 residues. V was shortened by 3 bases and J by 2 bases, with 10 bases between the two germline ends. The CDR3 loop is CASSMNRDNTEAFF. The CDR3 bases are TGTGCCAGTAGTATGAACAGGGACAACACTGAAGCTTTCTTT.

This clone was recorded once. The chain links TRBV5-8 to TRBJ2-5; the match to TRBD1 covers 11 bases. Germline-derived CDR1 and CDR2 are SGHTS and YDEGEE. Losses at the gene ends were 3 bases for V and 2 bases for J; bases not matched to a gene: 12. The CDR3 sequence is 18 residues long. The DNA of the CDR3 is TGTGCCAGCAGCTATTGGACAGGGGGCGAAACGGCTCAAGAGACCCAGTACTTC. Translating gives CASSYWTGGETAQETQYF.

The chain joins TRBV5-1 to TRBJ1-1; D is uncertain. Germline lookup yields CDR1 SGHRS and CDR2 YFSETQ. V dropped 7 bases and J dropped 1 base, with 17 bases sitting between them. The CDR3 loop spans 15 amino acids. As DNA, the CDR3 is TGCGCCAGCGCAGGACTTGGGGTTGGGAACACTGAAGCTTTCTTT. This sequence encodes CASAGLGVGNTEAFF.

The chain recombines TRBV14 with TRBJ2-2; D may match TRBD1 or TRBD2 (5 bases each). V lost 4 bases and J 2 bases, leaving 17 bases between the germline ends. Germline lookup yields CDR1 SGHDN and CDR2 FVKESK. The CDR3 is made up of 17 amino acids. The DNA of the CDR3 is TGTGCCAGCAGCCTCCTGGGGGTCATGGGAAACACCGGGGAGCTGTTTTTT. The encoded protein is CASSLLGVMGNTGELFF.

V gene TRBV6-4 combines with J gene TRBJ2-3; 11 bases match TRBD2. Germline CDR1 MRHNA, CDR2 SNTAGT. The CDR3 runs to 14 residues. V gave up 6 bases and J gave up 9 bases; unmatched junction bases: 8. DNA of the CDR3: TGTGCCAGCAGCTTACTAGCGGGAGTAGAAACGCAGTATTTT. Translated, it gives CASSLLAGVETQYF.

The V call is TRBV19, the J call TRBJ2-2; D is possibly TRBD2 (7 bases). Germline CDR1 is LNHDA and CDR2 is SQIVND (reference sequence). This CDR3 spans 19 amino acids. V was clipped by 6 bases and J by 6 bases, with 29 bases between them. The DNA for the CDR3 is TGTGCCAGTAGGTCAGGCACCCTCCCGGGGGGCACCACAGCCGGGGAGCTGTTTTTT. Amino acid sequence: CASRSGTLPGGTTAGELFF.

With regard to this clone: Germline and junction disagree at one end, which may indicate a read error. V and J are TRBV19 and TRBJ1-5, with 12 bases matching TRBD1. The CDR3 runs to 20 residues. Germline CDR1 LNHDA, CDR2 SQIVND (reference sequence). Here the CDR3 DNA reads TGTGCCAGTAGCATAGAGGATCCGGGACAGGGGGCAAATAGCAATCAGCCCCAGCATTTT. Its translation is CASSIEDPGQGANSNQPQHF.

The J gene is TRBJ1-6, the V gene TRBV6-2 or TRBV6-3, with D unclear. CDR3 length: 19 residues. CDR1 is MNHEY, CDR2 SVGEGT, per germline. Between the trimmed V and J ends, which lost 0 bases and 0 bases, there was a span of 15 bases. Here the CDR3 reads CASSYSTLEVSSYNSPLHF. DNA of the CDR3: TGTGCCAGCAGTTACTCGACCCTGGAGGTGAGCTCCTATAATTCACCCCTCCACTTT.

This chain links TRBV18 with TRBJ1-1; D gene uncertain. V was cut by 2 bases and J by 0 bases, with 7 bases left in between. This CDR3 region has 14 residues. Germline CDR1 and CDR2: KGHSH and LQKENI. This chain's CDR3 is CASSPGPLNTEAFF. The CDR3 DNA sequence: TGTGCCAGCTCACCAGGACCCTTGAACACTGAAGCTTTCTTT.

The rearrangement joins TRBV10-2 to TRBJ1-2; 7 bases agree with TRBD1. The CDR3 is 14 residues long. The V segment lost 3 bases and the J segment 6 bases; nucleotides outside the gene matches: 7. Looked up from germline, CDR1 is WSHSY and CDR2 is SAAADI. For the CDR3, the DNA is TGCGCCAGCAGTGACCGAGCAGGGGGAGATGGCTACACCTTC. Protein sequence: CASSDRAGGDGYTF.

The rearrangement links TRBV5-6 to TRBJ2-5, with TRBD2 matching 9 bases. Germline assignment: CDR1 SGHDT and CDR2 YYEEEE. The CDR3 is 16 amino acids. The V segment lost 3 bases and the J segment 3 bases; nucleotides outside the gene matches: 9. The CDR3 DNA reads as TGTGCCAGCAGCTACGAATTAGTAGCGGGAGAAGAGACCCAGTACTTC. Translation gives CASSYELVAGEETQYF.

The rearrangement links TRBV18 to TRBJ2-7, with 14 bases that match TRBD2. This CDR3 is built from 14 residues. V was clipped by 6 bases and J by 6 bases; unmatched bases: 4. The germline CDR1 and CDR2 sequences are KGHSH and LQKENI. The CDR3: CASSRGTSGSEQYF. The DNA for the CDR3 is TGTGCCAGCTCCCGAGGGACTAGCGGGAGCGAGCAGTACTTC.

The V gene is TRBV6-5, the J gene TRBJ1-3; tentatively, D is TRBD1 (5 bases). There are 14 residues in the CDR3. CDR1 is MNHEY and CDR2 is SVGAGI in the germline V gene. The V gene lost 7 bases and the J gene lost 0 bases, with 10 bases spanning the gap. The CDR3, as DNA: TGTGCCAGCACCAGGGCCTCCTCTGGAAACACCATATATTTT. It is translated as CASTRASSGNTIYF.

The gene calls are TRBV7-2 and TRBJ1-5; 8 bases are a match to TRBD1. CDR1 and CDR2 from the germline V gene are SGHTA and FQGNSA. This CDR3 contains 15 residues. The trim removed 5 bases at V and 2 bases at J, leaving 5 bases unmatched. CDR3 bases: TGTGCCAGCAGCGACAGGGGTTTCGGCAATCAGCCCCAGCATTTT. It encodes CASSDRGFGNQPQHF.